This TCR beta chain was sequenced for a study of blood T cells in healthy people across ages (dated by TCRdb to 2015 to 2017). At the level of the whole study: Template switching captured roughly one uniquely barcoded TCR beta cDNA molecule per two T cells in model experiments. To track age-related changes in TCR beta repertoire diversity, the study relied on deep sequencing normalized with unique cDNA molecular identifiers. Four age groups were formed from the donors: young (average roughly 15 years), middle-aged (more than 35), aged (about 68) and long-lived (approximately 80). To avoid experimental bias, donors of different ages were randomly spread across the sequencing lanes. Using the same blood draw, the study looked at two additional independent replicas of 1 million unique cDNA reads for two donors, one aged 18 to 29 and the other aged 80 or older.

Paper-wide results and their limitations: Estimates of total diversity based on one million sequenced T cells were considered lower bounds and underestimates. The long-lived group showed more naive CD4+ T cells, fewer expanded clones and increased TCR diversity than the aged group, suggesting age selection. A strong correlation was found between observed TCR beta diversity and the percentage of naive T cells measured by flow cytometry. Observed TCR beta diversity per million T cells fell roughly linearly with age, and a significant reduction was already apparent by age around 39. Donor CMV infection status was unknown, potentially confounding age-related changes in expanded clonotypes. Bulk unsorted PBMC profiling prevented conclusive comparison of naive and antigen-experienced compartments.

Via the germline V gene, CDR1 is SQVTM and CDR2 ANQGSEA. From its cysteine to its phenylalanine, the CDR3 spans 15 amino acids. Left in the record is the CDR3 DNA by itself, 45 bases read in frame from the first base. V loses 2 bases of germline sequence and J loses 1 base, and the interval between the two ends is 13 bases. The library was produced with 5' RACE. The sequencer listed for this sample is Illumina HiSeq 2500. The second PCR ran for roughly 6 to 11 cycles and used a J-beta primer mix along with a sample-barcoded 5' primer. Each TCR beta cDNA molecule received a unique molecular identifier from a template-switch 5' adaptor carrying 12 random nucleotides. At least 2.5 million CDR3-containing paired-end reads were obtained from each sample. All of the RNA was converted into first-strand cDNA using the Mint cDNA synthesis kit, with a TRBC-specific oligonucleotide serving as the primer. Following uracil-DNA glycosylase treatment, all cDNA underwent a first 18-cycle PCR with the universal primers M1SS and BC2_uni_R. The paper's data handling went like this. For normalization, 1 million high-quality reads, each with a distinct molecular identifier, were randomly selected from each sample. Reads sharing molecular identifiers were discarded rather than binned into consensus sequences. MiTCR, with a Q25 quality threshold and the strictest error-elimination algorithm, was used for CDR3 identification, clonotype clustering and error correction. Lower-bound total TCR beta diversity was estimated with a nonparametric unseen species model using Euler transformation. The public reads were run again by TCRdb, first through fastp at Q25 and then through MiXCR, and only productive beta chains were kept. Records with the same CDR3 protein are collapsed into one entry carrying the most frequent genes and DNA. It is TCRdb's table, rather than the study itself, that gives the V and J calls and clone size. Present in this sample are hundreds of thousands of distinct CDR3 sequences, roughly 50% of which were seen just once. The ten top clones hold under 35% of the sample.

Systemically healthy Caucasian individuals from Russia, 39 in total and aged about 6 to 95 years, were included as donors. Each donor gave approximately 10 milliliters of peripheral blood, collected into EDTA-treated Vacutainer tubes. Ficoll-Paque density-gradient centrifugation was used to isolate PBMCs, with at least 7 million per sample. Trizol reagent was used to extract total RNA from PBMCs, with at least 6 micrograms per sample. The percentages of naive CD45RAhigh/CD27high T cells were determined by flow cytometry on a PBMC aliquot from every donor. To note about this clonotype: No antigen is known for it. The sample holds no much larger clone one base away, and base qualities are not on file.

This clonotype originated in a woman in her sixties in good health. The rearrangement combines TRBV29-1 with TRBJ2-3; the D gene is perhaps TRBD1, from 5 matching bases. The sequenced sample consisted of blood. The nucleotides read TGCAGCGTTGAAAGAGGTAGCAGGGGCACAGATACGCAGTATTTT. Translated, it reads CSVERGSRGTDTQYF.